This T cell receptor beta chain was identified during a study of CD8 T cells in Susac syndrome. Reverse transcription used roughly 0.45 to 1 ug RNA and random hexamers. In TCRdb, the immunoSEQ multiplex PCR reads were re-called with MiXCR into one record per CDR3 protein. Here the sample spans some 150,000 distinct CDR3 sequences, roughly 95% being singletons. The CDR3 contains 14 residues. J gave up 5 bases and V 7 bases, and 5 bases lay outside the gene matches. The chain uses TRBV12-3 or TRBV12-4 and TRBJ2-2, with TRBD2 matching 9 bases. Sequenced material: CD8+ T cells from PBMCs. This receptor was obtained from a human donor with multiple sclerosis. The CDR3 here is CASILGLATGELFF. DNA for the CDR3: TGTGCCAGCATCCTGGGACTAGCAACCGGGGAGCTGTTTTTT.